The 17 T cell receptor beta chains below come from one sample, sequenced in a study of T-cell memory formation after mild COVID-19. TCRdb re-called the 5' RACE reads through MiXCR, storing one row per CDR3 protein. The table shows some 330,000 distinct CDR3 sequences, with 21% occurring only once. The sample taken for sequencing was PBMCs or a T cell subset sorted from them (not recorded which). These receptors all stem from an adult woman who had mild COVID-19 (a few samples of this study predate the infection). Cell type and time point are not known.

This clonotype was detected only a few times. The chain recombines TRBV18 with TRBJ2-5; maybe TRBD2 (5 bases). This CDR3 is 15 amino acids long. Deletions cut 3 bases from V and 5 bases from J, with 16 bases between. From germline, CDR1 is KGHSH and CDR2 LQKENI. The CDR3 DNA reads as TGTGCCAGCTCACCCCCGACTAAGCGTTGGGAGACCCAGTACTTC. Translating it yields CASSPPTKRWETQYF.

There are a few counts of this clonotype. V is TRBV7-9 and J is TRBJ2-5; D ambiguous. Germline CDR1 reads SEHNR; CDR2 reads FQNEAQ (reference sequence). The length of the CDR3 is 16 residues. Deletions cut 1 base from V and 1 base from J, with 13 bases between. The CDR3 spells CASSLVLGIGQETQYF. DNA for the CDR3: TGTGCCAGCAGCTTAGTACTGGGAATCGGCCAAGAGACCCAGTACTTC. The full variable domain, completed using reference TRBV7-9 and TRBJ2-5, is DTGVSQNPRHKITKRGQNVTFRCDPISEHNRLYWYRQTLGQGPEFLTYFQNEAQLEKSRLLSDRFSAERPKGSFSTLEIQRTEQGDSAMYLCASSLVLGIGQETQYFGPGTRLLVL.

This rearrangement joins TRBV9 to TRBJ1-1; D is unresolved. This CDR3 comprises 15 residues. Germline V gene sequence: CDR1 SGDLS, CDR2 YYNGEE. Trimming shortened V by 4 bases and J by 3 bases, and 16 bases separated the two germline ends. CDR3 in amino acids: CASSPNSNADTEAFF. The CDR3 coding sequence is TGTGCCAGCAGCCCGAACTCGAATGCGGACACTGAAGCTTTCTTT.

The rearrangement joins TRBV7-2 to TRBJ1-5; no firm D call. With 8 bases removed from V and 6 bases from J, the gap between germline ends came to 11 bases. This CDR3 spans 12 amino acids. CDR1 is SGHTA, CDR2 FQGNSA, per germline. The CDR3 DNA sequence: TGTGCCAGCCGCGCTCCCGGTCAGCCCCAGCATTTT. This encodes CASRAPGQPQHF.

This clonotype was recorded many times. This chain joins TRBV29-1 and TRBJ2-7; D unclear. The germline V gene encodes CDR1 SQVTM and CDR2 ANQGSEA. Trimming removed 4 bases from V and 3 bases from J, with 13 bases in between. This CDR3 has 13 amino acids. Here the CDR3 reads CSVGKMDGYEQYF. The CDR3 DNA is TGCAGCGTTGGGAAAATGGACGGCTACGAGCAGTACTTC.

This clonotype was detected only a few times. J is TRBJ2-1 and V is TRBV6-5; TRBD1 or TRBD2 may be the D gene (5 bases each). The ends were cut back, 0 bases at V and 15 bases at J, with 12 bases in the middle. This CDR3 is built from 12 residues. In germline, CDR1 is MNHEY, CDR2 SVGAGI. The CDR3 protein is CASSYSGTRWFF. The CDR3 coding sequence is TGTGCCAGCAGTTACTCGGGGACCCGTTGGTTCTTC.

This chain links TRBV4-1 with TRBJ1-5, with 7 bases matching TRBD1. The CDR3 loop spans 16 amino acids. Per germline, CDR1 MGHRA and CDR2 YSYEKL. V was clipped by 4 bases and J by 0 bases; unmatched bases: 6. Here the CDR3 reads CASSRGDSYSNQPQHF. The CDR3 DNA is TGCGCCAGCAGCCGCGGGGACAGCTATAGCAATCAGCCCCAGCATTTT.

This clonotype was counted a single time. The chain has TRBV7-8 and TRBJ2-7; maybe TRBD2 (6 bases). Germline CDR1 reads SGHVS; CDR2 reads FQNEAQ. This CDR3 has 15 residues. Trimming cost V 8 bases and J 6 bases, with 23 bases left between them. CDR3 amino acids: CASGPMGLFPAEQYF. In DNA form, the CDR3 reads TGTGCCAGCGGCCCTATGGGACTCTTCCCTGCCGAGCAGTACTTC. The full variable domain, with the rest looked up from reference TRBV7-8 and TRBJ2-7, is GAGVSQSPRYKVAKRGQDVALRCDPISGHVSLFWYQQALGQGPEFLTYFQNEAQLDKSGLPSDRFFAERPEGSVSTLKIQRTQQEDSAVYLCASGPMGLFPAEQYFGPGTRLTVT.

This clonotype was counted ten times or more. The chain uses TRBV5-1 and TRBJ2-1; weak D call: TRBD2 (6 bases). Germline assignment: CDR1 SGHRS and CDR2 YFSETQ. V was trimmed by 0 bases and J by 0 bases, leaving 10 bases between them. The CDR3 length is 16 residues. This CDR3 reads CASSLAGASSYNEQFF. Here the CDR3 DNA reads TGCGCCAGCAGCTTGGCGGGAGCGAGCTCCTACAATGAGCAGTTCTTC.

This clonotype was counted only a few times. The CDR3, as DNA: TGTGCCAGCAGTTACCAGACAGGGACCCAGTACTTC. Protein product: CASSYQTGTQYF. The rearrangement links TRBV12-3 or TRBV12-4 to TRBJ2-5, with D perhaps TRBD1 (6 bases). V was clipped by 4 bases and J by 7 bases, with 10 bases between them. This CDR3 contains 12 residues.

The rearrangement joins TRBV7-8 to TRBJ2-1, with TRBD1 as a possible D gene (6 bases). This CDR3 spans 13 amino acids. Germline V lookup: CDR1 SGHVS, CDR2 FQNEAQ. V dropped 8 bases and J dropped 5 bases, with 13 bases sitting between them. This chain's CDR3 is CASGPTGHNEQFF. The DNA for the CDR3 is TGTGCCAGCGGGCCGACAGGTCACAATGAGCAGTTCTTC.

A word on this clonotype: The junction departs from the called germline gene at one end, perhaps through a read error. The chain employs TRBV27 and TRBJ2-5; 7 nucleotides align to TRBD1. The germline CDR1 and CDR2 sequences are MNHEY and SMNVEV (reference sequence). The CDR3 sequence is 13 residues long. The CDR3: CASGDRVQETQYF. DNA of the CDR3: TGTGCCAGCGGGGACAGAGTACAAGAGACACAGTACTTC.

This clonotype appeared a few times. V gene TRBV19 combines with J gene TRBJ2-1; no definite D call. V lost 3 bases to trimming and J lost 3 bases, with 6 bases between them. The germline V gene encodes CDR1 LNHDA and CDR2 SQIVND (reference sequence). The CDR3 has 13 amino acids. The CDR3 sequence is CASSIWLYNEQFF. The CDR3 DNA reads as TGTGCCAGTAGTATCTGGCTCTACAATGAGCAGTTCTTC. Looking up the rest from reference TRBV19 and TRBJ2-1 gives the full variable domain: DGGITQSPKYLFRKEGQNVTLSCEQNLNHDAMYWYRQDPGQGLRLIYYSQIVNDFQKGDIAEGYSVSREKKESFPLTVTSAQKNPTAFYLCASSIWLYNEQFFGPGTRLTVL.

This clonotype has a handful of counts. The CDR3 region has the DNA TGTGCCAGCAGCCCGTTATGGGGAAGCAATCAGCCCCAGCATTTT. Translating gives CASSPLWGSNQPQHF. The gene calls are TRBV7-2 and TRBJ1-5, with D hard to call. The germline gives CDR1 SGHTA, CDR2 FQGNSA. This CDR3 region has 15 residues. V was clipped by 5 bases and J by 1 base, with 12 bases between them.

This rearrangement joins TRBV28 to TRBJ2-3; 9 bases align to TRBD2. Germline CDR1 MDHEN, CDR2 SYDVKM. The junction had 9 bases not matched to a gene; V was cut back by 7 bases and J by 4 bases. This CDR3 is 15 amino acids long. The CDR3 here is CASTSGTSKADTQYF. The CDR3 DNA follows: TGTGCCAGCACGTCCGGGACTAGCAAAGCAGATACGCAGTATTTT. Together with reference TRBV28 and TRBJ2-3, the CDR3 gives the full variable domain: DVKVTQSSRYLVKRTGEKVFLECVQDMDHENMFWYRQDPGLGLRLIYFSYDVKMKEKGDIPEGYSVSREKKERFSLILESASTNQTSMYLCASTSGTSKADTQYFGPGTRLTVL.

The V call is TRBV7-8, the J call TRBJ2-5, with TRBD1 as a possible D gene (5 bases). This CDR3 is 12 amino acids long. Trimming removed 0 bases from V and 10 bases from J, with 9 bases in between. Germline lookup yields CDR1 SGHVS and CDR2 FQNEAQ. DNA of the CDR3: TGTGCCAGCAGCTTAGCTGGGGCCCGCCAGTACTTC. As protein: CASSLAGARQYF.

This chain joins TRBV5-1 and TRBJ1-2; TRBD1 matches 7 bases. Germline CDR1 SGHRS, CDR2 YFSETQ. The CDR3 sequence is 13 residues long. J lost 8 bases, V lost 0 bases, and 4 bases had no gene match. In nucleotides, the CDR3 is TGCGCCAGCAGCTTGGATTCGGACAGGGGCTACACCTTC. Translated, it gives CASSLDSDRGYTF.